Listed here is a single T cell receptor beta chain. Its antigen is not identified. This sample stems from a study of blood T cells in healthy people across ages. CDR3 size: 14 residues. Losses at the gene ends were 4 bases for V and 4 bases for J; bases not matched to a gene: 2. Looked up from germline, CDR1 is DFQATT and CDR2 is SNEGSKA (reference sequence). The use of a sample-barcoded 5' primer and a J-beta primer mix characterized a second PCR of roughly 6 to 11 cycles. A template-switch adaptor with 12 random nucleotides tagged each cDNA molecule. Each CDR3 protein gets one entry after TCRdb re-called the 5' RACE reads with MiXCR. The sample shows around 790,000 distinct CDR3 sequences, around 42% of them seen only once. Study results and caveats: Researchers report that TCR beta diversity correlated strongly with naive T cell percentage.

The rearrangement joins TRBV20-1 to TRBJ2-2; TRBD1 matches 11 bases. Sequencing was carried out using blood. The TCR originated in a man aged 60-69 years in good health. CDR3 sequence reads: CSATGQGGTGELFF. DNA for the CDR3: TGCAGTGCTACGGGACAGGGGGGCACCGGGGAGCTGTTTTTT.